This T cell receptor (beta chain) was sequenced in a study of OX40 agonist ivuxolimab in advanced cancers. At the level of the study: Earlier treatment with anti-PD-1, anti-PD-L1 or anti-CTLA-4 was permitted, and around 36% had received some.

Whole-study findings and limits: No determination was made of the antigen specificity of the expanded peripheral T cells. CD8+ T cells showed, on average, more clonal expansion than CD4+ cells.

TCRdb's copy holds only in-frame clones and misses some; the assay was immunoSEQ multiplex PCR. The sample includes tens of thousands of clones, 80% to 90% of them seen just once. On this clone itself: Its antigen remains unidentified.

There are 15 residues in the CDR3. Between the trimmed V and J ends, which lost 4 bases and 6 bases, there was a span of 16 bases. Germline V gene sequence: CDR1 MNHEY, CDR2 SVGAGI. This TCR came from an adult with an advanced solid tumor such as melanoma, head and neck, liver or kidney cancer. V and J are TRBV6-5 and TRBJ1-5; D is unclear. The input for sequencing was CD4+ or CD8+ T cells sorted from blood, taken in a trial of the OX40 agonist ivuxolimab. The CDR3 DNA reads as TGTGCCAGCAGTTCGAACCCAGGCTCGGGTCAGCCCCAGCATTTT. Translated, it gives CASSSNPGSGQPQHF.